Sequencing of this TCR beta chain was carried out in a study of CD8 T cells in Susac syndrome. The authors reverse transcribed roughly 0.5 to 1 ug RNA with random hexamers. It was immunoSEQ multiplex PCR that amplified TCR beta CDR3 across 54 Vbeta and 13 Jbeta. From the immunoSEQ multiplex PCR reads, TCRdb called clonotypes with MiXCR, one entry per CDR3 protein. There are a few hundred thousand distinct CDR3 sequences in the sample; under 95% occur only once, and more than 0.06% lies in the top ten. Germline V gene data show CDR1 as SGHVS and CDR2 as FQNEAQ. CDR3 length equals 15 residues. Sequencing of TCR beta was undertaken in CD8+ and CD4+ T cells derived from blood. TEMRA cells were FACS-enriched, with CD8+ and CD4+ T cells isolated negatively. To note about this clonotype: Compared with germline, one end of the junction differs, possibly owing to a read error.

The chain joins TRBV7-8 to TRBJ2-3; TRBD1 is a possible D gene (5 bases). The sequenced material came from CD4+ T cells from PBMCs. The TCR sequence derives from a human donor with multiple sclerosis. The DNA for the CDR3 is TGTGCCAGCAACTTAGCCAGGGTGGGGTCAGATACGCAGTATTTT. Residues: CASNLARVGSDTQYF. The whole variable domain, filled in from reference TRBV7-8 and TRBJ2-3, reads GAGVSQSPRYKVAKRGQDVALRCDPISGHVSLFWYQQALGQGPEFLTYFQNEAQLDKSGLPSDRFFAERPEGSVSTLKIQRTQQEDSAVYLCASNLARVGSDTQYFGPGTRLTVL.